This entry lists 10 T cell receptor beta chains sequenced from one sample in a study of T cells after yellow fever vaccination. TCRdb reprocessed the 5' RACE reads with MiXCR, giving one entry per CDR3 protein. Of more than 80,000 distinct CDR3 sequences listed, 5.8% are singletons. The input for sequencing was CD8+ T cells sorted from PBMCs, taken 10 days after the yellow fever booster vaccination. Receptors were obtained from a young man who received the YFV17D yellow fever vaccine.

The J gene is TRBJ2-1, the V gene TRBV7-3; TRBD2 matches at 8 bases. J lost 0 bases, V lost 1 base, and 5 bases had no gene match. The CDR3 contains 17 residues. The germline V gene has CDR1 SGHTA and CDR2 FQGTGA. The CDR3 coding sequence is TGTGCCAGCAGCTTAAACACCGGGACTAGCTCCTACAATGAGCAGTTCTTC. Translation gives CASSLNTGTSSYNEQFF. The variable domain in full, completed from reference TRBV7-3 and TRBJ2-1, reads GAGVSQTPSNKVTEKGKYVELRCDPISGHTALYWYRQSLGQGPEFLIYFQGTGAADDSGLPNDRFFAVRPEGSVSTLKIQRTERGDSAVYLCASSLNTGTSSYNEQFFGPGTRLTVL.

This clonotype was recorded at least ten times. The rearrangement joins TRBV28 to TRBJ2-1; 9 nucleotides agree with TRBD2. CDR1 is MDHEN, CDR2 SYDVKM, per germline. CDR3 length equals 17 residues. J gave up 5 bases and V 2 bases, and 10 bases lay outside the gene matches. The CDR3 region is CASSLERGAPFNNEQFF. In DNA, the CDR3 is TGTGCCAGCAGTTTAGAGCGGGGGGCTCCCTTCAACAATGAGCAGTTCTTC.

V is TRBV24-1 and J is TRBJ2-1, with 7 bases fitting TRBD1. This CDR3 spans 12 amino acids. Germline values: CDR1 KGHDR, CDR2 SFDVKD. V was clipped by 7 bases and J by 10 bases; unmatched bases: 6. CDR3 amino acids: CATSHRGNEQFF. CDR3 DNA sequence: TGTGCCACCAGCCACAGGGGTAACGAGCAGTTCTTC.

This clonotype showed up just a few times. The chain links TRBV5-6 to TRBJ2-2, with unresolved D. V was clipped by 5 bases and J by 3 bases, with 11 bases between them. This CDR3 spans 14 amino acids. Germline CDR1 SGHDT, CDR2 YYEEEE. CDR3 sequence reads: CASSMVSYTGELFF. CDR3 nucleotide sequence: TGTGCCAGCAGTATGGTATCGTACACCGGGGAGCTGTTTTTT. Full variable domain (outside the CDR3, taken from reference TRBV5-6 and TRBJ2-2): DAGVTQSPTHLIKTRGQQVTLRCSPKSGHDTVSWYQQALGQGPQFIFQYYEEEERQRGNFPDRFSGHQFPNYSSELNVNALLLGDSALYLCASSMVSYTGELFFGEGSRLTVL.

Only a few counts were recorded for this clonotype. This chain links TRBV7-9 with TRBJ2-1; 10 nucleotides align to TRBD1. The CDR3 extends over 15 amino acids. Germline lookup yields CDR1 SEHNR and CDR2 FQNEAQ (reference sequence). The V segment lost 5 bases and the J segment 4 bases; nucleotides outside the gene matches: 5. The CDR3 DNA reads TGTGCCAGCAGCGCCGACAGGGGGCGGTACAATGAGCAGTTCTTC. Translating it yields CASSADRGRYNEQFF.

This chain uses TRBV7-9 with TRBJ2-7; D unclear. This CDR3 contains 12 residues. The V end lost 3 bases, the J end lost 12 bases, and 15 bases lay between the germline ends. Germline V gene sequence: CDR1 SEHNR, CDR2 FQNEAQ (reference sequence). As DNA, the CDR3 is TGTGCCAGCAGCTTTAGGTATGCCGAACCGTACTTC. As protein: CASSFRYAEPYF.

This clonotype was observed a handful of times. The gene calls are TRBV7-6 and TRBJ2-7; no reliable D call. From germline, CDR1 is SGHVS and CDR2 FNYEAQ. Trimming took off 5 bases at V and 3 bases at J, with 17 bases between the two ends. The CDR3 sequence is 15 residues long. CDR3 protein: CASSETLGNVYEQYF. Written as DNA, the CDR3 is TGTGCCAGCAGCGAGACGCTAGGGAACGTCTACGAGCAGTACTTC.

Here the CDR3 DNA reads TGCAGTGCCCCGGGGGGGAGCTATTCCTACAATGAGCAGTTCTTC. Residues: CSAPGGSYSYNEQFF. The rearrangement links TRBV20-1 to TRBJ2-1; 8 positions match TRBD2. With V trimmed by 6 bases and J by 1 base, 8 bases remained unmatched. This CDR3 has 15 residues. Per the germline V gene, CDR1 is DFQATT and CDR2 is SNEGSKA (reference sequence).

This clonotype was counted many times. The chain links TRBV6-2 or TRBV6-3 to TRBJ2-1; D gene uncertain. Trimming shortened V by 2 bases and J by 7 bases, and 9 bases separated the two germline ends. CDR1 MNHEY and CDR2 SVGEGT come from the germline V gene. This CDR3 comprises 13 residues. The CDR3 DNA follows: TGTGCCAGCAGTTACGGGGTTATAAATGAGCAGTTCTTC. As protein: CASSYGVINEQFF.

The rearrangement links TRBV28 to TRBJ2-2; D gene unclear. Germline V lookup: CDR1 MDHEN, CDR2 SYDVKM. With 7 bases removed from V and 1 base from J, the gap between germline ends came to 10 bases. This CDR3 is built from 14 residues. The CDR3 DNA reads TGTGCCAGCACCCCACGAGGGAACACCGGGGAGCTGTTTTTT. Its protein is CASTPRGNTGELFF.